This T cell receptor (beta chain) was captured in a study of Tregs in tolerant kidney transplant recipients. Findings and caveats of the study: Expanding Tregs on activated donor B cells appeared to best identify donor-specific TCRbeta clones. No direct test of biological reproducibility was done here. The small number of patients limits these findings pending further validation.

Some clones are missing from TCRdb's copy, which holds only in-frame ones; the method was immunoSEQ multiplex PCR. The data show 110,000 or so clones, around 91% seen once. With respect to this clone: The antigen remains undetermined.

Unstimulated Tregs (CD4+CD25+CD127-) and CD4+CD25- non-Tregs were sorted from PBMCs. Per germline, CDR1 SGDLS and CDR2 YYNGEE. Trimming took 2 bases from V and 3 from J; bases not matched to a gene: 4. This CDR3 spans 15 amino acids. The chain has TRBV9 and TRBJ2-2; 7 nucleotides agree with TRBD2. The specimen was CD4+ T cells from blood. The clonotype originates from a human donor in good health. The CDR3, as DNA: TGTGCCAGCAGCGTGCGGGAGTGGGACACCGGGGAGCTGTTTTTT. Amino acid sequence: CASSVREWDTGELFF.